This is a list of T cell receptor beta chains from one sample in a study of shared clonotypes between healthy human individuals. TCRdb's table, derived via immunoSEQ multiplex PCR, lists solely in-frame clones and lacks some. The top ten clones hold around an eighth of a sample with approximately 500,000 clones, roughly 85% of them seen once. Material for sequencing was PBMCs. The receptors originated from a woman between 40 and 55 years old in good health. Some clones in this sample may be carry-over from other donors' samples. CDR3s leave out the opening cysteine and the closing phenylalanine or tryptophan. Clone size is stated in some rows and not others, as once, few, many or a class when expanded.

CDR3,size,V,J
AWSGLVTGTDTQY,-,TRBV30,TRBJ2-3
ASSLDRGNQPQH,-,TRBV5-4,TRBJ1-5
ATSRVGAYNEQF,-,TRBV15,TRBJ2-1
ASSLEPNTGELF,-,TRBV5-1,TRBJ2-2
ASTRSPSENTGELF,-,TRBV2,TRBJ2-2
ASSSTTGRNTEAF,-,TRBV5-5,TRBJ1-1
ASSGIGQGTEAF,-,TRBV27,TRBJ1-1
ASSPMSASGRAAEQY,-,TRBV5-6,TRBJ2-7
ASSPPAGLNTEAF,few,TRBV9,TRBJ1-1
ASSPIRGGANVLT,-,TRBV14,TRBJ2-6